The 14 T cell receptor beta chains reported below all come from one sample, sequenced in a study of beta chain features in type 1 diabetes. The isolated RNA, all of it, was reverse transcribed, so expressed TCRB transcripts were what got sequenced. Using immunoSEQ multiplex PCR, the repertoire was profiled, and TCRdb retains in-frame clones only, with some absent. The table records under 800,000 clones, around 16% of them present only once. Sequencing used naive CD4+ T cells from blood. The receptors shown here come from a man younger than 30 in good health.

This clone was seen a handful of times. The chain joins TRBV28 to TRBJ1-1; 7 bases agree with TRBD1. V lost 6 bases, J lost 1 base, and 8 bases stayed unmatched. This CDR3 region has 15 residues. CDR1 and CDR2 from the germline V gene are MDHEN and SYDVKM. CDR3 nucleotide sequence: TGTGCCAGCAGGAAAGGGGGCCTAGGGAACACTGAAGCTTTCTTT. As protein: CASRKGGLGNTEAFF.

In this sample, this clone turned up a few times. This sequence joins TRBV6-5 and TRBJ1-2; possible D gene TRBD1, 5 bases. The CDR3 spans 14 residues. V was cut by 5 bases and J by 4 bases, with 14 bases left in between. Germline V CDR1 and CDR2: MNHEY, SVGAGI. The CDR3 spells CASSVLRDRYGYTF. As DNA, the CDR3 is TGTGCCAGCAGTGTTCTCCGGGACCGCTATGGCTACACCTTC.

The sample holds a few counts of this clone. CDR3 amino acids: CASSPAGPTYEQYF. In DNA form, the CDR3 reads TGTGCCAGCTCACCGGCCGGGCCAACCTACGAGCAGTACTTC. The chain is built from TRBV18 and TRBJ2-7; no reliable D call. This CDR3 is built from 14 residues. Trimming left V 3 bases short and J 2 bases short, with 11 bases between. Germline-derived CDR1 and CDR2 are KGHSH and LQKENI. Drawing the rest from reference TRBV18 and TRBJ2-7, the complete variable domain is NAGVMQNPRHLVRRRGQEARLRCSPMKGHSHVYWYRQLPEEGLKFMVYLQKENIIDESGMPKERFSAEFPKEGPSILRIQQVVRGDSAAYFCASSPAGPTYEQYFGPGTRLTVT.

The chain has TRBV27 and TRBJ1-5; D is undetermined. The germline V and J ends were trimmed by 0 bases and 0 bases, with 9 bases remaining between them. CDR1 and CDR2 (germline): MNHEY, SMNVEV (reference sequence). The CDR3 spans 16 residues. This chain's CDR3 is CASSLSSTHSNQPQHF. The CDR3 coding sequence is TGTGCCAGCAGTTTATCATCGACACATAGCAATCAGCCCCAGCATTTT.

The rearrangement uses TRBV7-3 and TRBJ2-7; TRBD2 matches at 7 bases. CDR1 and CDR2 (germline): SGHTA, FQGTGA. With V trimmed by 3 bases and J by 1 base, 3 bases remained unmatched. This CDR3 has 14 residues. The CDR3 region has the DNA TGTGCCAGCAGCTTGTCAGCGGGGTCCTACGAGCAGTACTTC. Its translation: CASSLSAGSYEQYF.

The chain recombines TRBV6-1 with TRBJ2-7; TRBD1 aligns across 9 bases. CDR3 length equals 12 residues. Germline lookup yields CDR1 MNHNS and CDR2 SASEGT. The V and J ends lost 8 bases and 3 bases, in that order; junction bases with no gene match: 2. The CDR3: CASQDRGYEQYF. CDR3 nucleotides: TGTGCCAGCCAGGACAGGGGCTACGAGCAGTACTTC.

The chain couples TRBV11-2 to TRBJ1-1; unclear D gene. Trimming pared 3 bases from V and 3 bases from J, leaving 2 bases between. CDR1 and CDR2 from the germline V gene are SGHAT and FQNNGV. The CDR3 is made up of 11 amino acids. This CDR3 is CASSFHTEAFF. The CDR3 bases are TGTGCCAGCAGCTTCCACACTGAAGCTTTCTTT.

There are a few counts of this clone. CDR3 sequence reads: CASSPGGSYF. Written as DNA, the CDR3 is TGCGCCAGCAGCCCGGGGGGGTCGTACTTC. This chain joins TRBV4-1 and TRBJ2-7; the match to TRBD2 covers 8 bases. Germline CDR1 and CDR2: MGHRA and YSYEKL. After removal of 4 bases from V and 12 bases from J, the junction contained 2 bases not matched to a gene. The CDR3 extends over 10 amino acids.

In this sample, this clone turned up a few times. The chain couples TRBV6-1 to TRBJ2-1, with D unclear. V was trimmed by 5 bases and J by 3 bases, leaving 2 bases between them. The CDR3 runs 11 residues. CDR1 MNHNS and CDR2 SASEGT come from the germline V gene. The CDR3 DNA is TGTGCCAGCAGTAACTACAATGAGCAGTTCTTC. Translation: CASSNYNEQFF.

The rearrangement links TRBV6-5 to TRBJ2-6; 9 nucleotides align to TRBD1. Trimming took 10 bases from V and 1 from J; bases not matched to a gene: 5. Germline V CDR1 and CDR2: MNHEY, SVGAGI. The CDR3 runs 15 residues. CDR3 sequence: CAIGTGRSGANVLTF. CDR3 DNA: TGTGCCATCGGGACAGGGCGTTCTGGGGCCAACGTCCTGACTTTC.

The V call is TRBV25-1, the J call TRBJ1-1; tentatively, D is TRBD1 (6 bases). CDR1 MGHDK and CDR2 SYGVNS come from the germline V gene. The CDR3 consists of 16 residues. Trimming shortened V by 0 bases and J by 6 bases, and 17 bases separated the two germline ends. The CDR3: CASSEYGGGETAEAFF. In DNA, the CDR3 is TGTGCCAGCAGTGAATACGGGGGCGGAGAGACCGCTGAAGCTTTCTTT. Looking up the rest from reference TRBV25-1 and TRBJ1-1 gives the full variable domain: EADIYQTPRYLVIGTGKKITLECSQTMGHDKMYWYQQDPGMELHLIHYSYGVNSTEKGDLSSESTVSRIRTEHFPLTLESARPSHTSQYLCASSEYGGGETAEAFFGQGTRLTVV.

This clone has only a few counts. The V call is TRBV25-1, the J call TRBJ2-2, with D uncertain. Trimming pared 3 bases from V and 6 bases from J, leaving 14 bases between. Germline values: CDR1 MGHDK, CDR2 SYGVNS. The CDR3 extends over 15 amino acids. Written as DNA, the CDR3 is TGTGCCAGCAGTGAGAGGACGGTGGTCCCCGGGGAGCTGTTTTTT. As protein: CASSERTVVPGELFF.

In its sample, this clone was seen a few times. The gene calls are TRBV28 and TRBJ1-5; 7 nucleotides agree with TRBD1. This CDR3 contains 14 residues. Trimming cost V 3 bases and J 10 bases; bases outside gene matches: 9. Per germline, CDR1 MDHEN and CDR2 SYDVKM. This chain's CDR3 is CASSLYQGGVPQHF. CDR3 nucleotide sequence: TGTGCCAGCAGTTTGTACCAGGGGGGCGTACCCCAGCATTTT.

Of note for this clone: Within the sample, other DNA sequences also encode this same CDR3. The chain has TRBV11-1 and TRBJ2-3, with D unresolved. V lost 1 base to trimming and J lost 1 base, with 0 bases between them. CDR3 length: 12 residues. Germline loops: CDR1 SGHAT, CDR2 FQDESV (reference sequence). The CDR3 coding sequence is TGTGCCAGCAGCTTAGGCACAGATACGCAGTATTTT. Protein: CASSLGTDTQYF.